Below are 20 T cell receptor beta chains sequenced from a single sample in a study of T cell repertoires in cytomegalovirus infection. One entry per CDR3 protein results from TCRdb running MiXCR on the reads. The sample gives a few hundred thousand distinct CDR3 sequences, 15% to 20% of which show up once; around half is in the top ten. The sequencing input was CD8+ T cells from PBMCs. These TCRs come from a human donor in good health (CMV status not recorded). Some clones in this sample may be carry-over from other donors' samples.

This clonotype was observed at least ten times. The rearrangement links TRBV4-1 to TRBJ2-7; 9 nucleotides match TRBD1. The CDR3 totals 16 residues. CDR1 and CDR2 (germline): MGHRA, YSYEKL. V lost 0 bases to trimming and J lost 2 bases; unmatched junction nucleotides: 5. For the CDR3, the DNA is TGCGCCAGCAGCCAAGAAGGACAGGGGATAGCCTACGAGCAGTACTTC. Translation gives CASSQEGQGIAYEQYF.

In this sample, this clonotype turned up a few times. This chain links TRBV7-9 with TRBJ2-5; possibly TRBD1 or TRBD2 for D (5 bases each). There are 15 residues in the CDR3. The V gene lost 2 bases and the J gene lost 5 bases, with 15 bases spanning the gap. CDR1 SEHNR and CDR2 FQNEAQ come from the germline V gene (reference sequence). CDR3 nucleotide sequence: TGTGCCAGCAGCTTATGGGACGGGCCACTGGAGACCCAGTACTTC. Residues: CASSLWDGPLETQYF. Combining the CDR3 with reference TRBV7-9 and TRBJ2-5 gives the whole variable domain DTGVSQNPRHKITKRGQNVTFRCDPISEHNRLYWYRQTLGQGPEFLTYFQNEAQLEKSRLLSDRFSAERPKGSFSTLEIQRTEQGDSAMYLCASSLWDGPLETQYFGPGTRLLVL.

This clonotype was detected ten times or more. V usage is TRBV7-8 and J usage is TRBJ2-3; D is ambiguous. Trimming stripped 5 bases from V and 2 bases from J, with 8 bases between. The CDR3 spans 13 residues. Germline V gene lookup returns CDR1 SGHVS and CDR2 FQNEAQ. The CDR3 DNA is TGTGCCAGCAGCCCTGAACCCACAGATACGCAGTATTTT. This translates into CASSPEPTDTQYF.

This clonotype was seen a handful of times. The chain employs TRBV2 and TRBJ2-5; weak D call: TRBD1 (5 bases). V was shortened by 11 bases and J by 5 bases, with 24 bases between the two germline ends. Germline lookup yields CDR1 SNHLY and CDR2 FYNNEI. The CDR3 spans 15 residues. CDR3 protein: CAYRRSLRVGETQYF. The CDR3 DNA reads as TGTGCCTACAGGCGCAGCCTCCGGGTGGGTGAGACCCAGTACTTC.

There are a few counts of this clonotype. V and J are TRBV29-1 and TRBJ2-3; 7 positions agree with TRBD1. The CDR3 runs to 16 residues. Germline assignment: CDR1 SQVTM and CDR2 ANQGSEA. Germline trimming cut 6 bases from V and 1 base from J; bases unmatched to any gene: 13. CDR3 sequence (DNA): TGCAGCGTAGGTGTCCTAGCCACAGGGGGCACAGATACGCAGTATTTT. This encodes CSVGVLATGGTDTQYF.

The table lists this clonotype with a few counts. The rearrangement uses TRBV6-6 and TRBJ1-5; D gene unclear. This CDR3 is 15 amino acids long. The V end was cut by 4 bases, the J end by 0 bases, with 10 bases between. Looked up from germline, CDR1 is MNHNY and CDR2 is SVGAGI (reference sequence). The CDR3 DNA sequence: TGTGCCAGCAGTTTTACACCTTATAGCAATCAGCCCCAGCATTTT. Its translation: CASSFTPYSNQPQHF.

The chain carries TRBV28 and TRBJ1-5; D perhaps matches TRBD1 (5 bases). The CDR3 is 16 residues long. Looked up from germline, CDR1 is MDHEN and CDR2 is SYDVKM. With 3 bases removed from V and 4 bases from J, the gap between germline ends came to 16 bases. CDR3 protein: CASSFAGLSLNQPQHF. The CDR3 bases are TGTGCCAGCAGTTTTGCGGGACTTAGTCTTAATCAGCCCCAGCATTTT.

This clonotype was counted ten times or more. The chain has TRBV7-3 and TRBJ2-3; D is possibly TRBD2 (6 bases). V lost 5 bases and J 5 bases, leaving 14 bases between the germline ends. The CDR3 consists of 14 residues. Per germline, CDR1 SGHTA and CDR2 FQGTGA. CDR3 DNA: TGTGCCAGCAGCCAAGGACTACCGCTAGATACGCAGTATTTT. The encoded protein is CASSQGLPLDTQYF.

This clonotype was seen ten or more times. The CDR3 coding sequence is TGTGCCAGCAGCTTAAGTATGTGGAAGTATTTT. Translation: CASSLSMWKYF. The rearrangement uses TRBV7-8 and TRBJ2-3, with D unresolved. Trimming pared 2 bases from V and 13 bases from J, leaving 10 bases between. Germline assignment: CDR1 SGHVS and CDR2 FQNEAQ. This CDR3 contains 11 residues.

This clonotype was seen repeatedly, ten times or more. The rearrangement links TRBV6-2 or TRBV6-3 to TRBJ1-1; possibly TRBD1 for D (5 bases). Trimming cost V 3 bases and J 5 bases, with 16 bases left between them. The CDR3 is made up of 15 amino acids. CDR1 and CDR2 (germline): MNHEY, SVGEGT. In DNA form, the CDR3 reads TGTGCCAGCAGTTATATTGGGGGAGTGGTGACTGAAGCTTTCTTT. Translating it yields CASSYIGGVVTEAFF.

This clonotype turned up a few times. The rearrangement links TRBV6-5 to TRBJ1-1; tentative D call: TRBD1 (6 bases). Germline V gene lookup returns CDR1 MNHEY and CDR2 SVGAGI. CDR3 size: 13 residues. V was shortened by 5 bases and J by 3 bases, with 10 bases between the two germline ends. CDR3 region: CASSGGAYTEAFF. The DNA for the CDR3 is TGTGCCAGCAGTGGGGGGGCTTACACTGAAGCTTTCTTT.

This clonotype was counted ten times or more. The DNA of the CDR3 is TGTGCCAGCAGCTTAGCCCGTCGGAGATACCTGGCAGATACGCAGTATTTT. Translating gives CASSLARRRYLADTQYF. This chain connects TRBV7-2 to TRBJ2-3; D unclear. This CDR3 spans 17 amino acids. The V end was cut by 0 bases, the J end by 4 bases, with 17 bases between. In germline, CDR1 is SGHTA, CDR2 FQGNSA.

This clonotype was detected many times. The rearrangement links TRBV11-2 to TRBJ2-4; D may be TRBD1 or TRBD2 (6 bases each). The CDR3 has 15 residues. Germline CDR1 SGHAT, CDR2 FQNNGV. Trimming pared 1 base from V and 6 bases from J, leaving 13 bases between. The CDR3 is CASSLVWGAGNIQYF. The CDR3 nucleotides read TGTGCCAGCAGCTTAGTATGGGGGGCTGGAAACATTCAGTACTTC.

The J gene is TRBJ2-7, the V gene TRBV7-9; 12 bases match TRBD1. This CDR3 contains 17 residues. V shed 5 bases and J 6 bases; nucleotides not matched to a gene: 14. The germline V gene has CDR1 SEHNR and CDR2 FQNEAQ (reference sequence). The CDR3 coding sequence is TGTGCCAGCAGCGGAACTACCGGGACAGGGGGCCTGTTCGAGCAGTACTTC. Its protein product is CASSGTTGTGGLFEQYF.

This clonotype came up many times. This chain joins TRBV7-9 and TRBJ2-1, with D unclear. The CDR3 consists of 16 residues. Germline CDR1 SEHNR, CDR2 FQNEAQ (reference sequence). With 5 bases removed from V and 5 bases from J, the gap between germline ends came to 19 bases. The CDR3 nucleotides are TGTGCCAGCAGCGACTTGGACGTGGCGTCCCACAATGAGCAGTTCTTC. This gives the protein CASSDLDVASHNEQFF.

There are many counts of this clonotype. CDR3 coding DNA: TGTGCCAGCAGCTTAGAGACAGGGGATCCCTATTCCTCCTATGGCTACACCTTC. It translates to CASSLETGDPYSSYGYTF. This chain connects TRBV7-2 to TRBJ1-2, with TRBD1 identical over 8 bases. CDR1 SGHTA and CDR2 FQGNSA come from the germline V gene. After removal of 1 base from V and 4 bases from J, the junction contained 14 bases not matched to a gene. This CDR3 has 18 residues.

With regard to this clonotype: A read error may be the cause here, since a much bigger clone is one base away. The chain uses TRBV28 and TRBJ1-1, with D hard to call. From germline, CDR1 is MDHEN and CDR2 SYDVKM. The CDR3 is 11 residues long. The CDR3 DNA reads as TGTACCAGCAGCCCTGAGGGTGAAGCTTTCTTT. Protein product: CTSSPEGEAFF.

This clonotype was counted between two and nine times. In DNA form, the CDR3 reads TGCGCCAGCAGCTTGGATTTTATGGCAGCGAGCTCCTACGAGCAGTACTTC. It specifies CASSLDFMAASSYEQYF. The rearrangement uses TRBV5-1 and TRBJ2-7; D not resolved. Germline V lookup: CDR1 SGHRS, CDR2 YFSETQ. This CDR3 contains 17 residues. The V gene lost 0 bases and the J gene lost 0 bases, with 16 bases spanning the gap.

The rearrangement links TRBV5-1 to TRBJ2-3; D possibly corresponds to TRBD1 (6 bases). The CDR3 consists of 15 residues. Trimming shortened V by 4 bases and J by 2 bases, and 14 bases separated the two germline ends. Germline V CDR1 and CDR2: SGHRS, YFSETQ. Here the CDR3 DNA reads TGCGCCAGCAGCGAGGACAGTGGGGCCACAGATACGCAGTATTTT. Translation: CASSEDSGATDTQYF.

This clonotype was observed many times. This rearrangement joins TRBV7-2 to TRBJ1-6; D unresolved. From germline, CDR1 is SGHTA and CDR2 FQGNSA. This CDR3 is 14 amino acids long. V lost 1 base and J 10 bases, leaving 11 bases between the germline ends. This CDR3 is CASSLGRVGSPLHF. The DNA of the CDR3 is TGTGCCAGCAGCTTAGGGCGGGTGGGGTCACCCCTCCACTTT.